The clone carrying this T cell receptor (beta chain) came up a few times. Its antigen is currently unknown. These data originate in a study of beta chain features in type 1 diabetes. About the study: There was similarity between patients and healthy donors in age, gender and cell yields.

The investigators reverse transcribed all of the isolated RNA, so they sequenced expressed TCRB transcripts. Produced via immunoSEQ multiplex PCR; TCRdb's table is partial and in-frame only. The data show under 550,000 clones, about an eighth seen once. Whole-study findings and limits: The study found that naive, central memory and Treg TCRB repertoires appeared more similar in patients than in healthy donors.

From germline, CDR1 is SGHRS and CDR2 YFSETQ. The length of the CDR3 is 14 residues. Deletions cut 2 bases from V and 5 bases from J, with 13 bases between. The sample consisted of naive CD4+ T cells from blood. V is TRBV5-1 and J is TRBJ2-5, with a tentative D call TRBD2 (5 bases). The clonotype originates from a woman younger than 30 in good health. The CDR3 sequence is CASSLKRGRETQYF. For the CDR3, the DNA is TGCGCCAGCAGCTTAAAACGGGGTCGGGAGACCCAGTACTTC.